The 11 T cell receptor beta chains below were found in one sample sequenced in a study of cytomegalovirus exposure and HLA in healthy donors. The study ran its PCR with 60 Vbeta and 13 Jbeta primers. This table comes from immunoSEQ multiplex PCR, and its TCRdb copy is limited to in-frame clones, with some not included. The repertoire holds approximately 120,000 clones, with 81% as singletons. Sample: PBMCs. Every receptor here comes from a young man in good health and CMV-seropositive.

This sequence joins TRBV4-2 and TRBJ1-1; 10 positions agree with TRBD1. Germline trimming cut 0 bases from V and 0 bases from J; bases unmatched to any gene: 13. Germline loops: CDR1 LGHNA, CDR2 YNFKEQ. The CDR3 has 20 amino acids. The CDR3 reads CASSQDLSHGTGDLNTEAFF. CDR3 nucleotides: TGTGCCAGCAGCCAAGATCTTTCACACGGGACAGGGGACTTGAACACTGAAGCTTTCTTT.

The chain couples TRBV12-5 to TRBJ2-2; D is undetermined. V lost 2 bases and J 0 bases, leaving 10 bases between the germline ends. CDR1 LGHNT and CDR2 FRNRAP come from the germline V gene. The CDR3 contains 16 residues. The DNA for the CDR3 is TGTGCTAGTGGTTTGTTGAACTTGGCGAACACCGGGGAGCTGTTTTTT. It specifies CASGLLNLANTGELFF.

The chain combines TRBV19 with TRBJ2-1; 8 bases align to TRBD2. CDR1 LNHDA and CDR2 SQIVND come from the germline V gene (reference sequence). J gave up 9 bases and V 1 base, and 8 bases lay outside the gene matches. The CDR3 covers 15 residues. The CDR3 DNA sequence: TGTGCCAGTAGTATAGTAAGCGGGAGCGCTGGTGAGCAGTTCTTC. This sequence encodes CASSIVSGSAGEQFF.

The V gene is TRBV5-1, the J gene TRBJ2-2, with TRBD2 matching 14 bases. The CDR3 totals 18 residues. Trimming cost V 3 bases and J 4 bases; bases outside gene matches: 8. Germline CDR1 reads SGHRS; CDR2 reads YFSETQ. The CDR3 sequence is CASSSATSGGAGTGELFF. CDR3 nucleotide sequence: TGCGCCAGCAGCTCTGCGACTAGCGGGGGGGCCGGCACCGGGGAGCTGTTTTTT.

This sequence joins TRBV4-3 and TRBJ2-1; D uncertain. The V gene lost 1 base and the J gene lost 0 bases, with 7 bases spanning the gap. CDR3 length equals 15 residues. Germline loops: CDR1 LGHNA, CDR2 YSLEER. This CDR3 reads CASSQGISSYNEQFF. CDR3 bases: TGCGCCAGCAGCCAAGGAATTAGCTCCTACAATGAGCAGTTCTTC.

The chain links TRBV7-9 to TRBJ1-1; D unresolved. The CDR3 spans 13 residues. V was trimmed by 5 bases and J by 10 bases, leaving 17 bases between them. The germline CDR1 and CDR2 sequences are SEHNR and FQNEAQ (reference sequence). The CDR3 DNA is TGTGCCAGCAGCGCCCTGTCATCAGTTTTAGCTTTCTTT. This codes for CASSALSSVLAFF.

This clone showed up just a few times. At one end, the junction sequence differs from germline, possibly due to a read error. This chain uses TRBV7-9 with TRBJ2-7; 9 positions agree with TRBD1. CDR1 and CDR2 (germline): SEHNR, FQNEAQ (reference sequence). The CDR3 is 15 residues long. CDR3 loop: CSSSLYRGLSGEQYF. CDR3 DNA: TGTTCCAGCAGCCTATACAGGGGGCTTTCCGGCGAGCAGTACTTC.

The chain is built from TRBV4-3 and TRBJ2-5; tentatively, D is TRBD2 (5 bases). The DNA end is a closer match to TRBJ2-7, so the J assignment may be wrong. The CDR3 covers 14 residues. Germline assignment: CDR1 LGHNA and CDR2 YSLEER. The CDR3 loop reads CASSQGAGVGEQYF. The DNA of the CDR3 is TGCGCCAGCAGCCAAGGCGCCGGGGTGGGCGAGCAGTACTTC.

V gene TRBV7-2 combines with J gene TRBJ1-6; 10 nucleotides align to TRBD1. With V trimmed by 5 bases and J by 7 bases, 17 bases remained unmatched. Germline V gene sequence: CDR1 SGHTA, CDR2 FQGNSA. The CDR3 contains 19 residues. CDR3 sequence (DNA): TGTGCCAGCAGCACCAAAAGACAGGGGGCGTTTATTGCGAATTCACCCCTCCACTTT. Translating it yields CASSTKRQGAFIANSPLHF.

This clone has more than one count but fewer than ten. This chain links TRBV9 with TRBJ1-4; 7 positions match TRBD1. The CDR3 has 15 residues. Per the germline V gene, CDR1 is SGDLS and CDR2 is YYNGEE. V shed 3 bases, J shed 4 bases, and the junction held 6 bases outside the gene matches. Here the CDR3 reads CASSGETGFNEKLFF. CDR3 in DNA: TGTGCCAGCAGCGGGGAGACAGGGTTTAATGAAAAACTGTTTTTT.

The chain carries TRBV9 and TRBJ1-3; D remains ambiguous. V lost 0 bases and J 0 bases, leaving 7 bases between the germline ends. The V gene's germline CDR1 is SGDLS and CDR2 YYNGEE. The CDR3 contains 15 residues. The CDR3 loop reads CASSVGSSSGNTIYF. The CDR3 nucleotides are TGTGCCAGCAGCGTAGGCTCCAGCTCTGGAAACACCATATATTTT.